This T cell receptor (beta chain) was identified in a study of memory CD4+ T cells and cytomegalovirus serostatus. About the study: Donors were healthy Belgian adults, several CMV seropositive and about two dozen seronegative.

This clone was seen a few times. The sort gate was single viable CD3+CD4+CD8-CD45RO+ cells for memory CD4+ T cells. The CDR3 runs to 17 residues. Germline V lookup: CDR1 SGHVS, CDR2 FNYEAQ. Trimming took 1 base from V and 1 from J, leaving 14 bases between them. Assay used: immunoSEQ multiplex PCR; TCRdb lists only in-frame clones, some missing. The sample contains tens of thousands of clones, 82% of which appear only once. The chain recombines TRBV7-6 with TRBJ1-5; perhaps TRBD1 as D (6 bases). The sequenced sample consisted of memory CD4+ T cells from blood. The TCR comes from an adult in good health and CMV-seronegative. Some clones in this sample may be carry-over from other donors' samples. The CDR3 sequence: CASSLEAGAWSNQPQHF. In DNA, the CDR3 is TGTGCCAGCAGCTTAGAGGCAGGGGCCTGGAGCAATCAGCCCCAGCATTTT. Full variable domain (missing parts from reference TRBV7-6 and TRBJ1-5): GAGVSQSPRYKVTKRGQDVALRCDPISGHVSLYWYRQALGQGPEFLTYFNYEAQQDKSGLPNDRFSAERPEGSISTLTIQRTEQRDSAMYRCASSLEAGAWSNQPQHFGDGTRLSIL.